This T cell receptor beta chain stems from a study of regulatory T cells in long-lasting Graves disease. Background on the study: Graves' disease counted as persistent after over 5 years of antithyroid drugs with positive TSH receptor antibodies.

As to time point: persistent/refractory GD, antithyroid drugs over 5 years with positive TRAb. With RNA extracted from PBMCs as input, the TCR library was made. American Thyroid Association guidelines defined Graves' disease diagnosis. Trimming cost V 5 bases and J 2 bases; bases outside gene matches: 18. The CDR3 contains 19 residues. In germline, CDR1 is SGHVS, CDR2 FNYEAQ. TCR beta libraries were built with iRepertoire HTBI primers and Arm-PCR of CDR3 regions. TCRdb redid the calling of the multiplex PCR reads with MiXCR, one entry per CDR3 protein. The sample lists approximately 400,000 distinct CDR3 sequences; about 20% were seen once.

The receptor's source is a female donor with Graves disease. The chain links TRBV7-6 to TRBJ2-7; 10 nucleotides agree with TRBD1. The sequenced sample was peripheral blood mononuclear cells (PBMCs), obtained when the disease was refractory, from a patient treated with antithyroid drugs. The CDR3 sequence is CASSPNTGQGSSLAYEQYF. The CDR3 coding sequence is TGTGCCAGCAGCCCCAACACGGGACAGGGGTCATCTTTAGCCTACGAGCAGTACTTC.